These 28 T cell receptor beta chains came from one sample sequenced in a study of blood T cell repertoires in COVID-19 (dated by TCRdb to about 2020). The library was generated by the immunoSEQ multiplex PCR assay. TCRdb re-hosts the immuneACCESS table, in-frame sequences only. Its copies lack some clones; in the studies checked, an unresolved V gene accounts for under half of them, and the cause for the rest is not known. The sample table lists around 230,000 clones, roughly 89% of them with a count of one. The top ten clones comprise about 2.2% of the sample. The specimen was peripheral blood. The receptors originated from a man aged 25-45 years who had recovered from COVID-19.

The rearrangement joins TRBV27 to TRBJ1-1, with 9 positions matching TRBD1. The V gene end was trimmed by 4 bases and the J gene end by 4 bases; junction bases not matched to a gene: 7. The V gene's germline CDR1 is MNHEY and CDR2 SMNVEV (reference sequence). This CDR3 has 15 amino acids. CDR3 in DNA: TGTGCCAGCAGTTCAGGACAGGGGAGGAGCACTGAAGCTTTCTTT. It specifies CASSSGQGRSTEAFF.

This clone has just one count. The chain joins TRBV5-6 to TRBJ2-7; D unresolved. V lost 1 base, J lost 7 bases, and 15 bases lay in between. CDR1 SGHDT and CDR2 YYEEEE come from the germline V gene. The CDR3 totals 14 residues. The CDR3, as DNA: TGTGCCAGCAGCTTGTATTATAGCCTACGGGAGCAGTACTTC. This sequence encodes CASSLYYSLREQYF.

The rearrangement uses TRBV28 and TRBJ1-2; 10 positions agree with TRBD1. V shed 6 bases and J 3 bases; nucleotides not matched to a gene: 10. This CDR3 region has 16 residues. The germline gives CDR1 MDHEN, CDR2 SYDVKM. CDR3 coding DNA: TGTGCCAGCAGCGGGACAGGGGCGTCGGTCCACTATGGCTACACCTTC. Translation gives CASSGTGASVHYGYTF.

The gene calls are TRBV6-5 and TRBJ2-3, with D possibly being TRBD2 (5 bases). V gave up 0 bases and J gave up 4 bases, with 14 bases separating them. CDR3 size: 16 residues. Germline lookup yields CDR1 MNHEY and CDR2 SVGAGI. The CDR3: CASSYSKAGGADTQYF. CDR3 bases: TGTGCCAGCAGTTACTCGAAGGCGGGCGGCGCAGATACGCAGTATTTT.

The chain carries TRBV5-5 and TRBJ2-7; 8 positions match TRBD1. This CDR3 has 18 residues. The V and J ends lost 4 bases and 0 bases, in that order; junction bases with no gene match: 15. From germline, CDR1 is SGHKS and CDR2 YYEKEE (reference sequence). In DNA form, the CDR3 reads TGTGCCAGCAGCCGAGACAGGGGAAGCCTTGGAAGCTCCTACGAGCAGTACTTC. Translated, it gives CASSRDRGSLGSSYEQYF.

The chain joins TRBV18 to TRBJ2-3; 10 positions match TRBD2. CDR3 size: 15 residues. J gave up 5 bases and V 2 bases, and 4 bases lay outside the gene matches. The germline CDR1 and CDR2 sequences are KGHSH and LQKENI. The CDR3 region has the DNA TGTGCCAGCTCACCAAGCGGGGGGGCAGGAGATACGCAGTATTTT. Protein: CASSPSGGAGDTQYF.

This clone was recorded only once. The chain carries TRBV10-2 and TRBJ1-5, with a tentative D call TRBD1 (5 bases). Germline V gene data show CDR1 as WSHSY and CDR2 as SAAADI. The ends were cut back, 5 bases at V and 0 bases at J, with 14 bases in the middle. This CDR3 has 16 amino acids. DNA of the CDR3: TGCGCCAGCAGTCACTTAGGGGCGTATAGCAATCAGCCCCAGCATTTT. Its protein product is CASSHLGAYSNQPQHF.

The rearrangement uses TRBV4-1 and TRBJ1-1, with D unclear. The V gene lost 0 bases and the J gene lost 4 bases, with 9 bases spanning the gap. The CDR3 runs to 14 residues. From germline, CDR1 is MGHRA and CDR2 YSYEKL. CDR3 in amino acids: CASSQEAHGTEAFF. CDR3 nucleotide sequence: TGCGCCAGCAGCCAAGAGGCCCATGGCACTGAAGCTTTCTTT.

The chain combines TRBV5-4 with TRBJ1-1; D is undetermined. CDR3 length equals 14 residues. The germline CDR1 and CDR2 sequences are SGHNT and YYREEE (reference sequence). With 4 bases removed from V and 1 base from J, the gap between germline ends came to 11 bases. The CDR3: CASSQPTENTEAFF. CDR3 DNA: TGTGCCAGCAGCCAACCTACAGAGAACACTGAAGCTTTCTTT.

The genes are TRBV7-2 and TRBJ2-5; 8 nucleotides match TRBD2. Germline V gene data show CDR1 as SGHTA and CDR2 as FQGNSA. CDR3 length: 15 amino acids. The J segment lost 5 bases and the V segment lost 2 bases, leaving 7 bases of the junction unmatched. The CDR3 DNA reads TGTGCCAGCAGCTTAACTAGCGGTAGGAGCGAGACCCAGTACTTC. This translates into CASSLTSGRSETQYF.

The chain carries TRBV29-1 and TRBJ2-2; D gene unclear. This CDR3 spans 13 amino acids. Germline V CDR1 and CDR2: SQVTM, ANQGSEA. V gave up 7 bases and J gave up 0 bases, with 9 bases separating them. As DNA, the CDR3 is TGCAGCGCTACAGAACCGAACACCGGGGAGCTGTTTTTT. Translating it yields CSATEPNTGELFF.

V usage is TRBV24-1 and J usage is TRBJ2-2; D unresolved. The CDR3 covers 16 residues. Germline V CDR1 and CDR2: KGHDR, SFDVKD. V was pared by 2 bases and J by 2 bases, with 11 bases between. The CDR3 is CATSDYLGSNTGELFF. The CDR3 DNA reads as TGTGCCACCAGTGATTATCTAGGCTCCAACACCGGGGAGCTGTTTTTT.

The CDR3 loop is CASMSRLNTEAFF. The DNA for the CDR3 is TGTGCCAGCATGTCCAGGCTGAACACTGAAGCTTTCTTT. V is TRBV6-5 and J is TRBJ1-1; no definite D call. Germline loops: CDR1 MNHEY, CDR2 SVGAGI. V dropped 7 bases and J dropped 0 bases, with 9 bases sitting between them. The CDR3 covers 13 residues.

The chain combines TRBV5-1 with TRBJ1-2; D might be TRBD1 (5 bases). The CDR3 runs 17 residues. Trimming stripped 0 bases from V and 8 bases from J, with 23 bases between. Looked up from germline, CDR1 is SGHRS and CDR2 is YFSETQ. The CDR3 spells CASSLGQSQVIFGGYTF. The CDR3 DNA reads as TGCGCCAGCAGCTTGGGCCAATCACAGGTGATCTTTGGAGGCTACACCTTC.

The J gene is TRBJ2-7, the V gene TRBV19; the match to TRBD1 covers 7 bases. V gave up 4 bases and J gave up 7 bases; unmatched junction bases: 7. The CDR3 consists of 13 residues. In germline, CDR1 is LNHDA, CDR2 SQIVND (reference sequence). The DNA for the CDR3 is TGTGCCAGTAGTACCCAGGGGGAAGATGAGCAGTACTTC. It is translated as CASSTQGEDEQYF.

The chain recombines TRBV13 with TRBJ1-2; the D gene is possibly TRBD1 (5 bases). This CDR3 is 16 amino acids long. CDR1 PRHDT and CDR2 FYEKMQ come from the germline V gene (reference sequence). Deletions cut 5 bases from V and 4 bases from J, with 20 bases between. CDR3 DNA: TGTGCCAGCAGCCTCAAATCGACAGCCCGCAGCTATGGCTACACCTTC. It encodes CASSLKSTARSYGYTF.

The chain has TRBV29-1 and TRBJ1-3; 9 bases are a match to TRBD1. Germline loops: CDR1 SQVTM, CDR2 ANQGSEA. The V and J ends lost 5 bases and 1 base, in that order; junction bases with no gene match: 9. The CDR3 is 16 amino acids. This chain's CDR3 is CSVLPGTGPSGNTIYF. The CDR3 DNA follows: TGCAGCGTTCTCCCCGGGACAGGGCCATCTGGAAACACCATATATTTT. Full variable domain (remainder filled in from reference TRBV29-1 and TRBJ1-3): SAVISQKPSRDICQRGTSLTIQCQVDSQVTMMFWYRQQPGQSLTLIATANQGSEATYESGFVIDKFPISRPNLTFSTLTVSNMSPEDSSIYLCSVLPGTGPSGNTIYFGEGSWLTVV.

The CDR3 is CASSTISRFEETQYF. The CDR3 coding sequence is TGTGCCAGCAGTACCATATCCCGCTTCGAGGAGACCCAGTACTTC. The chain carries TRBV28 and TRBJ2-5; D not resolved. Trimming shortened V by 5 bases and J by 5 bases, and 18 bases separated the two germline ends. This CDR3 contains 15 residues. From germline, CDR1 is MDHEN and CDR2 SYDVKM.

The chain recombines TRBV3-1 (or the pseudogene TRBV3-2) with TRBJ2-1, with TRBD2 as a possible D gene (7 bases). Germline CDR1 LGHDT, CDR2 YNNKEL (reference sequence). The CDR3 is 12 amino acids. Trimming removed 9 bases from V and 10 bases from J, with 16 bases in between. The CDR3 bases are TGTGCCAGTAGGCAGAGGGGGGGGGAGCAGTTCTTC. Amino acids: CASRQRGGEQFF.

V and J are TRBV24-1 and TRBJ2-5; D unclear. V gave up 9 bases and J gave up 4 bases, with 11 bases separating them. Germline lookup yields CDR1 KGHDR and CDR2 SFDVKD. There are 12 residues in the CDR3. The CDR3 region has the DNA TGTGCCACCGGGCAGTCTTCAGAGACCCAGTACTTC. It specifies CATGQSSETQYF.

This clone has more than one count but fewer than ten. Within the sample, other DNA sequences also encode this same CDR3. The CDR3 is CASSIQGGQPQHF. For the CDR3, the DNA is TGTGCCAGTAGTATCCAGGGAGGTCAGCCCCAGCATTTT. The V call is TRBV19, the J call TRBJ1-5; D is perhaps TRBD1 (5 bases). The CDR3 extends over 13 amino acids. Between the trimmed V and J ends, which lost 3 bases and 6 bases, there was a span of 9 bases. The germline CDR1 and CDR2 sequences are LNHDA and SQIVND (reference sequence).

This sequence joins TRBV10-3 and TRBJ2-2; maybe TRBD2 (5 bases). Germline values: CDR1 ENHRY, CDR2 SYGVKD. The CDR3 spans 14 residues. The V gene lost 4 bases and the J gene lost 2 bases, with 8 bases spanning the gap. The chain's CDR3 is CAISAGSNTGELFF. CDR3 nucleotide sequence: TGTGCCATCAGTGCGGGATCCAACACCGGGGAGCTGTTTTTT.

The V gene is TRBV10-3, the J gene TRBJ2-5; D possibly corresponds to TRBD2 (6 bases). Germline CDR1 and CDR2: ENHRY and SYGVKD. V lost 3 bases to trimming and J lost 5 bases, with 19 bases between them. This CDR3 has 16 residues. The CDR3 protein is CAISEGLRRGLETQYF. CDR3 DNA: TGTGCCATCAGTGAAGGGTTGAGACGGGGGTTGGAGACCCAGTACTTC.

The gene calls are TRBV19 and TRBJ2-3; tentative D call: TRBD2 (6 bases). V was clipped by 10 bases and J by 3 bases, with 14 bases between them. Per germline, CDR1 LNHDA and CDR2 SQIVND (reference sequence). CDR3 size: 13 residues. The CDR3 bases are TGTGCCACCGTAAATCGGGGGACAGATACGCAGTATTTT. This encodes CATVNRGTDTQYF.

The chain has TRBV19 and TRBJ1-2; D is perhaps TRBD1 (6 bases). This CDR3 contains 15 residues. CDR1 and CDR2 (germline): LNHDA, SQIVND (reference sequence). The V and J ends lost 4 bases and 3 bases respectively, with 15 bases between them. As DNA, the CDR3 is TGTGCCAGTAGTAGGACAGCGCTAGGGGACTATGGCTACACCTTC. Protein sequence: CASSRTALGDYGYTF.

This chain connects TRBV5-1 to TRBJ1-4; TRBD1 agrees at 7 bases. Trimming at V came to 0 bases and at J to 2 bases, leaving 7 bases not matched to a gene. Germline CDR1 is SGHRS and CDR2 is YFSETQ. This CDR3 region has 17 residues. The CDR3 nucleotides read TGCGCCAGCAGCTTGGAGGGGGCCGGAAGGACTAATGAAAAACTGTTTTTT. It encodes CASSLEGAGRTNEKLFF.

The rearrangement links TRBV2 to TRBJ1-1; no clear D. The CDR3 extends over 13 amino acids. Germline V gives CDR1 SNHLY, CDR2 FYNNEI. The DNA for the CDR3 is TGTGGTAGAGCGCCCGACCGGGACACTGAAGCTTTCTTT. Translating gives CGRAPDRDTEAFF.

This sequence joins TRBV18 and TRBJ2-3; 9 bases fit TRBD2. V dropped 1 base and J dropped 4; count of bases not matched to a gene: 3. The CDR3 extends over 15 amino acids. Germline V CDR1 and CDR2: KGHSH, LQKENI. CDR3 sequence reads: CASSPRLAGSDTQYF. The CDR3 nucleotides read TGTGCCAGCTCACCACGCCTAGCGGGGTCAGATACGCAGTATTTT.